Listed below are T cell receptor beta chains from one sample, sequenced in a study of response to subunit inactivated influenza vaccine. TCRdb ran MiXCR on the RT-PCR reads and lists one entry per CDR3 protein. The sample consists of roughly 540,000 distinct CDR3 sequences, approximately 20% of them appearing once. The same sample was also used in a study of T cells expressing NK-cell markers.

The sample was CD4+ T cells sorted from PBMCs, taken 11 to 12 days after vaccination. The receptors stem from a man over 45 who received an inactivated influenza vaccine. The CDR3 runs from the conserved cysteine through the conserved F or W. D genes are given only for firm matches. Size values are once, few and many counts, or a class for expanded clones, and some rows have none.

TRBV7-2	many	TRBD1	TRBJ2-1	TGTGCCAGCAGCCCCGGACAGGGGGGCTACAATGAGCAGTTCTTC	CASSPGQGGYNEQFF
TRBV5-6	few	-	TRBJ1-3	TGTGCCAGCAGCTTGGTAGGGTACGGAAACACCATATATTTT	CASSLVGYGNTIYF
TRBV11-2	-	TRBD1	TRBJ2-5	TGTGCCAGCAGCCCTCGGGGACAGACCCAAGAGACCCAGTACTTC	CASSPRGQTQETQYF
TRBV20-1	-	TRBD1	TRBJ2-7	TGCAGTGCTAGAGCACCGGGACAGGGGGTCAACGAGCAGTACTTC	CSARAPGQGVNEQYF
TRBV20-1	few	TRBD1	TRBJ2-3	TGCAGTGCTAGACCGCGACAGGGGCCGCTAGTGGATACGCAGTATTTT	CSARPRQGPLVDTQYF
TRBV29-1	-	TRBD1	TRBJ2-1	TGTAGCGCCCGGACAGGGGGCTATGAGCAGTTCTTC	CSARTGGYEQFF
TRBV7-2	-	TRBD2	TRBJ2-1	TGTGCCAGCAGCTTAGTCTATGGCGGGAGTAGTGAGCAGTTCTTC	CASSLVYGGSSEQFF
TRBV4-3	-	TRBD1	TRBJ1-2	TGCGCCAGCAGCCAAGATTTCGGGACAGGACTCTATGGCTACACCTTC	CASSQDFGTGLYGYTF
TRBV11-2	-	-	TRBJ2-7	TGTGCCTCAAAAACTTCGGACGGTTCGCTGCAGTACTTC	CASKTSDGSLQYF
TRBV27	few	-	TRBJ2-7	TGTGCCAGCAGGCAGAGGGGGGCCTACGAGCAGTACTTC	CASRQRGAYEQYF
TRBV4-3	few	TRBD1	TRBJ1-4	TGCGCCAGCAGCCACGAATGGGCGCGGACAGGGGCCGAAAAACTGTTTTTT	CASSHEWARTGAEKLFF
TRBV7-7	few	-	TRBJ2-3	TGTGCCAGCAGCCTCAGGGGTTTTGGAGATACGCAGTATTTT	CASSLRGFGDTQYF
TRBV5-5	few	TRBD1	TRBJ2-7	TGTGCCAGCAGCACGACAGGGGTCAACGAGCAGTACTTC	CASSTTGVNEQYF
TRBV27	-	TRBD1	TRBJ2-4	TGTGCCAGCAGAGGGGGCCCCCTAAACATTCAGTACTTC	CASRGGPLNIQYF
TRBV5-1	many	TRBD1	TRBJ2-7	TGCGCCAGCAACGTCGGGACAGAATACGAGCAGTACTTC	CASNVGTEYEQYF
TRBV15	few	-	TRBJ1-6	TGTGCCACCAGCAGCGCGAGAGCTGGGTCACCCCTCCACTTT	CATSSARAGSPLHF
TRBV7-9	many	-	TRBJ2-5	TGTGCCAGCAGCTTAGGTCAGGGCGCGGAAGAGACCCAGTACTTC	CASSLGQGAEETQYF
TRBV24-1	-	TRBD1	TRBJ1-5	TGTGCCACCAGCAGAACAGGGGGCAATCAGCCCCAGCATTTT	CATSRTGGNQPQHF
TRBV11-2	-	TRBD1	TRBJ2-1	TGTGCCAGCAGCGTCCGGGACAGGGGAGGGAATGAGCAGTTCTTC	CASSVRDRGGNEQFF
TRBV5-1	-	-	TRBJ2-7	TGCGCCAGCAGCTCGATGGCCCAGGGACACCAAAAAGCCTACGAGCAGTACTTC	CASSSMAQGHQKAYEQYF
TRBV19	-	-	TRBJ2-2	TGTGCCAGTAGAGTAGTCTACAACACCGGGGAGCTGTTTTTT	CASRVVYNTGELFF
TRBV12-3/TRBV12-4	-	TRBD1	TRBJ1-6	TGTGCCAGCAGTTCCGGGACAGGGGGCAGGAATTCACCCCTCCACTTT	CASSSGTGGRNSPLHF
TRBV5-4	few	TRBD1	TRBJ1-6	TGTGCCAGCAGCTTGGGGGACAGCTATAATTCACCCCTCCACTTT	CASSLGDSYNSPLHF
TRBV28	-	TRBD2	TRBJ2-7	TGTGCCAGCAGATTACAAGCGGGAAGCTCCTACGAGCAGTACTTC	CASRLQAGSSYEQYF
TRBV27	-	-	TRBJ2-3	TGTGCCAGCGGACGAAGCACAGATACGCAGTATTTT	CASGRSTDTQYF
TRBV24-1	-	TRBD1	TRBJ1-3	TGTGCCACCAGCCCGGGACAGAACTCTGGAAACACCATATATTTT	CATSPGQNSGNTIYF
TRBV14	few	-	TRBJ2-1	TGTGCCAGCAGCCAATTACGAGGCTCCTACAATGAGCAGTTCTTC	CASSQLRGSYNEQFF
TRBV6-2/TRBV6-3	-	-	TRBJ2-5	TGTGCCAGCATCAACGGGCGGGGTCGTCGAGAGACCCAGTACTTC	CASINGRGRRETQYF
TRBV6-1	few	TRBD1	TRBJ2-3	TGTGCCAGCAGCCCACAGGGGTCTACCGCAGATACGCAGTATTTT	CASSPQGSTADTQYF
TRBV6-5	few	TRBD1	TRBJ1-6	TGTGCCAGCAGTTACTCCGGACAGGGAAGCTCCTATAATTCACCCCTCCACTTT	CASSYSGQGSSYNSPLHF
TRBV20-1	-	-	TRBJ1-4	TGCAGTGCTAGAGAAACACTACCAATGGCCACTAATGAAAAACTGTTTTTT	CSARETLPMATNEKLFF
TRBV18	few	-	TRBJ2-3	TGTGCCAGCTCACCACCGGTGTGGGGTGGCACAGATACGCAGTATTTT	CASSPPVWGGTDTQYF
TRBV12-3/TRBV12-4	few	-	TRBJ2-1	TGTGCCAGCAGTTTAAATAGTGGGCTCCGGTACAATGAGCAGTTCTTC	CASSLNSGLRYNEQFF
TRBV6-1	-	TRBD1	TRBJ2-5	TGTGCCAGCAGGGGACAGGGTATTTCGGAGACCCAGTACTTC	CASRGQGISETQYF
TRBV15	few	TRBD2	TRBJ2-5	TGTGCCACCAGCATAGGACAGTTCGGGGGGGCCCAGTACTTC	CATSIGQFGGAQYF
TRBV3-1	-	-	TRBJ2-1	TGTGCCAGCAGCCAAGATGCCGGGGGCGCATACAATGAGCAGTTCTTC	CASSQDAGGAYNEQFF
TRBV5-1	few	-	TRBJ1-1	TGCGCCAGCAGCTTGATTAAGGGAATTGCCACTGAAGCTTTCTTT	CASSLIKGIATEAFF
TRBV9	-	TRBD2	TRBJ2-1	TGTGCCAGCAGCTCCCTCGGGGCGGGAGTGGGTAATGAGCAGTTCTTC	CASSSLGAGVGNEQFF
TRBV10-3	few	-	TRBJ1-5	TGTGCCATCAGTGATTCTCCGAGTCAGCCCCAGCATTTT	CAISDSPSQPQHF
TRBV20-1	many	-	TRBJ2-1	TGCAGCGCAACCCCCGCGGTGGCGGGATCAGAGCAGTTCTTC	CSATPAVAGSEQFF
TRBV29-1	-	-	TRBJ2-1	TGCAGCGTTGCTCCGGGTGGTAATGAGCAGTTCTTC	CSVAPGGNEQFF
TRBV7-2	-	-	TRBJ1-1	TGTGCCAGCAGCTTAACGGGCAAGCAATTGGAAGCTTTCTTT	CASSLTGKQLEAFF
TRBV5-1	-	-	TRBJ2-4	TGCGCCAGTTCACAGGGTCGGAACATTCAGTACTTC	CASSQGRNIQYF
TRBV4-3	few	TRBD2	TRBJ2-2	TGCGCCAGCAGCCAAGAAGGAGTAGCGGGGTACACCGGGGAGCTGTTTTTT	CASSQEGVAGYTGELFF
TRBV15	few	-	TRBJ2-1	TGTGCCACCAGCAGGGCCTGGAATGAGCAGTTCTTC	CATSRAWNEQFF
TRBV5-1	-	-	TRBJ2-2	TGCGCCAGCAGCATACTGACCAGTACAGGGGAGCTGTTTTTT	CASSILTSTGELFF
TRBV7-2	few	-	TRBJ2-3	TGTGCCAGCAGCTTTGGAGTCGGGAAAACGCAGTATTTT	CASSFGVGKTQYF
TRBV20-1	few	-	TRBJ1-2	TGCAGTGCTAGAGACTCTAGGGGAGGTGACGGCTACACCTTC	CSARDSRGGDGYTF
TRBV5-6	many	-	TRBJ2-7	TGTGCCAGCAGCTTGCGCGGACTATACGAGCAGTACTTC	CASSLRGLYEQYF
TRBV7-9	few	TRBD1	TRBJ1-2	TGTGCCAGCAGCTCGACATTAACAGGGGTACGATACTATGGCTACACCTTC	CASSSTLTGVRYYGYTF
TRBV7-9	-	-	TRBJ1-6	TGTGCCAGCAGCTTAGACGGGACCGGGGGCTATAATTCACCCCTCCACTTT	CASSLDGTGGYNSPLHF
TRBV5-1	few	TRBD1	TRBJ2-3	TGCGCCAGCAGCGGTTCAACAGGGGGCACAGATACGCAGTATTTT	CASSGSTGGTDTQYF
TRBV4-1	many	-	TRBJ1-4	TGCGCCAGCAGCCAAGGGACACTCTCTAATGAAAAACTGTTTTTT	CASSQGTLSNEKLFF
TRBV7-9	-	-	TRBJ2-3	TGTGCCAGCAGCCCCTCTGGGGCCCCAGATACGCAGTATTTT	CASSPSGAPDTQYF
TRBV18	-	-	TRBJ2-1	TGTGCCAGCTCACCAAACTTCCAATCTCAGTTGGGTCCCCTCTACAATGAGCAGTTCTTC	CASSPNFQSQLGPLYNEQFF
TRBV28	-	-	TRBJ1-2	TGTGCCAGCAGTTTGTTCCCCGATGGCTACACCTTC	CASSLFPDGYTF
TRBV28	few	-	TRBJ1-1	TGTGCCAGCAGCTCCACAAAGGGTCTTAACACTGAAGCTTTCTTT	CASSSTKGLNTEAFF
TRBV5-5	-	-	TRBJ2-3	TGTGCCAGCCGGGAGTCCCTGGGCACAGATACGCAGTATTTT	CASRESLGTDTQYF
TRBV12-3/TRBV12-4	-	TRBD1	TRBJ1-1	TGTGCCAGCAGGGAGGGGGACAGGAGGTCTATGAACACTGAAGCTTTCTTT	CASREGDRRSMNTEAFF